This TCR beta chain was documented in a study of neurological immune-mediated disorders. cDNA synthesis was performed by 5'RACE with 10-nucleotide random UMIs. TCRdb re-analysed the 5' RACE reads in MiXCR, keeping a single row per CDR3 protein. The repertoire consists of 35,000 to 50,000 distinct CDR3 sequences, with about 14% occurring once and the leading ten covering 3% to 4.5%. The CDR3 runs 18 residues. Trimming removed 5 bases from V and 14 bases from J; junction bases left unmatched: 28. Germline assignment: CDR1 SGHRS and CDR2 YFSETQ. The source of this sequence is a woman aged 55-70 years with HTLV-1-associated myelopathy (HAM/TSP). Sequenced input: CD4+ T cells from blood. This sequence joins TRBV5-1 and TRBJ2-5; the match to TRBD2 covers 9 bases. CDR3 sequence: CASRKRGALLWGQETYYF. The DNA for the CDR3 is TGCGCCAGCAGGAAGCGGGGGGCTCTACTCTGGGGCCAAGAGACCTATTACTTC.